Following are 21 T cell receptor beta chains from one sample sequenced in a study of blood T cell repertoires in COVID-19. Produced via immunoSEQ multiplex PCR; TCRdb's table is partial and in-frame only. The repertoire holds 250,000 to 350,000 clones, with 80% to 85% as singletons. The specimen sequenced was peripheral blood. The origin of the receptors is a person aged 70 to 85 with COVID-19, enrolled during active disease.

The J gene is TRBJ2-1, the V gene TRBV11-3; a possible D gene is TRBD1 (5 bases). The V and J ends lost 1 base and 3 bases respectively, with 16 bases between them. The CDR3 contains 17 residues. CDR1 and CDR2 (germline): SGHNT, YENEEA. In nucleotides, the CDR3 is TGTGCCAGCAGCTTAGGGGCAGGACAAGCTTTCTACAATGAGCAGTTCTTC. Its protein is CASSLGAGQAFYNEQFF.

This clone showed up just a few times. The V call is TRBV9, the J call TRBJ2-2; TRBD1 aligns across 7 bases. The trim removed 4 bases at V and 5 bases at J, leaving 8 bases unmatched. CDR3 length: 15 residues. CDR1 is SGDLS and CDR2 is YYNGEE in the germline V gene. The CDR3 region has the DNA TGTGCCAGCAGCTCCCAGGGGGAGTATACCGGGGAGCTGTTTTTT. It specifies CASSSQGEYTGELFF. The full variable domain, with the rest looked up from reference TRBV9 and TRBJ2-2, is DSGVTQTPKHLITATGQRVTLRCSPRSGDLSVYWYQQSLDQGLQFLIQYYNGEERAKGNILERFSAQQFPDLHSELNLSSLELGDSALYFCASSSQGEYTGELFFGEGSRLTVL.

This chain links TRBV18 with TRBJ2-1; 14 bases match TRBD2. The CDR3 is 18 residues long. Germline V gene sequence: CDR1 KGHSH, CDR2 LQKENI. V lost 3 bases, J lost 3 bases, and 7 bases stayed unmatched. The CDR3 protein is CASSPRLAGGPYYNEQFF. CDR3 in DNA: TGTGCCAGCTCACCGAGACTAGCGGGGGGGCCTTACTACAATGAGCAGTTCTTC.

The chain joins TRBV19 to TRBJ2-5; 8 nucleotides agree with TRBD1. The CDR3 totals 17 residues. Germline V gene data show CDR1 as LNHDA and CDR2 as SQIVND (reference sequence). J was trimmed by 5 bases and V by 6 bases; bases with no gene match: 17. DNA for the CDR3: TGTGCCAGTAGCCCGACCCGCGGACAGGGAGAACGGGAGACCCAGTACTTC. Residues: CASSPTRGQGERETQYF.

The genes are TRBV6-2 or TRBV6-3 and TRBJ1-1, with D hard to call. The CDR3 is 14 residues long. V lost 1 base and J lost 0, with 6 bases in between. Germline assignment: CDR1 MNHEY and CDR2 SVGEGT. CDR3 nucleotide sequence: TGTGCCAGCAGTTACTTAAAAATGAACACTGAAGCTTTCTTT. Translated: CASSYLKMNTEAFF.

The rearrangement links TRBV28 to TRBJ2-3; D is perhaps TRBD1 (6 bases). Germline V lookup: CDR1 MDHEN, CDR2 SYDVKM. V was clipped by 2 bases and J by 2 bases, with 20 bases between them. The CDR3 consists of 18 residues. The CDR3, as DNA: TGTGCCAGCAGTTTACCCCGGGACACCTCACAGACCACAGATACGCAGTATTTT. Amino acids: CASSLPRDTSQTTDTQYF.

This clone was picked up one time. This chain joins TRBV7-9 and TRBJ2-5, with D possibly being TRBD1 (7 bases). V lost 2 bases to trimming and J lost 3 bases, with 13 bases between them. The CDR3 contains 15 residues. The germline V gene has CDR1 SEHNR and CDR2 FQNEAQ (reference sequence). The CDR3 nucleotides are TGTGCCAGCAGCTTATCAGGGGGGTTCGAAGAGACCCAGTACTTC. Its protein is CASSLSGGFEETQYF.

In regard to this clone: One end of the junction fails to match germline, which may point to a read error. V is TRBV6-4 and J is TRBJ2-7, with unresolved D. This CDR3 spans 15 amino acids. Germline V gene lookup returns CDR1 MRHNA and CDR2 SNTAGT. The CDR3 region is CASNLSLTQVPIGHF. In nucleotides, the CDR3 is TGTGCCAGCAACCTTTCTCTCACCCAAGTCCCGATTGGCCACTTC.

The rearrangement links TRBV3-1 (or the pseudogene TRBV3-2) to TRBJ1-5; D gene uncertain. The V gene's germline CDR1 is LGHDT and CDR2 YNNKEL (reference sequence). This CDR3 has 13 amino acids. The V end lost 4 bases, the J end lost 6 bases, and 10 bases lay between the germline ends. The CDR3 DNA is TGTGCCAGCAGCCCCCCCGGTCGTCAGCCCCAGCATTTT. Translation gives CASSPPGRQPQHF.

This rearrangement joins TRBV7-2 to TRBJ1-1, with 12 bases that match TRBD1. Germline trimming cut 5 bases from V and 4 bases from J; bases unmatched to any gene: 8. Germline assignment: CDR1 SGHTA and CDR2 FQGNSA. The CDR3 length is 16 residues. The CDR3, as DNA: TGTGCCAGCAGCCGTGGGACAGGGGGCACGGGCACTGAAGCTTTCTTT. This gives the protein CASSRGTGGTGTEAFF.

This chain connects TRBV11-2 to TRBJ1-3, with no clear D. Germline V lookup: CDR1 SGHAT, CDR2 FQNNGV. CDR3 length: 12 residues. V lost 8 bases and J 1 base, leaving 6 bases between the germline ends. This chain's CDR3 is CASRGSGNTIYF. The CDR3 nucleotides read TGTGCCAGCCGGGGTTCTGGAAACACCATATATTTT.

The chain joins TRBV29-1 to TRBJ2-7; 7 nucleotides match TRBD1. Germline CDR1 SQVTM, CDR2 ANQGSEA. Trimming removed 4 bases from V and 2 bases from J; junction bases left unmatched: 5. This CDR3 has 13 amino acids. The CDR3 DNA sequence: TGCAGCGTTGTCCCCACAGGGGCCTACGAGCAGTACTTC. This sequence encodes CSVVPTGAYEQYF.

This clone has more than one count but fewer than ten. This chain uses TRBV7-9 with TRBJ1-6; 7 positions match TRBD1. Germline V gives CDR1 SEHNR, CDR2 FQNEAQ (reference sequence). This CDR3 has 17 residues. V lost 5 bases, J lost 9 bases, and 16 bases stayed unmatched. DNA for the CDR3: TGTGCCAGCAGCATTTCCTTGGGACAGACCCCTGGTTCACCCCTCCACTTT. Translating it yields CASSISLGQTPGSPLHF.

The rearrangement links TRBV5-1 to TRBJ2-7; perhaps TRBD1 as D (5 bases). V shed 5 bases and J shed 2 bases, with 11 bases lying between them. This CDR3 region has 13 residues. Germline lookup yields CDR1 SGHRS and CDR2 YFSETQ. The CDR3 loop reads CASRKTDAYEQYF. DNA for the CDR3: TGCGCCAGCAGAAAGACAGACGCCTACGAGCAGTACTTC.

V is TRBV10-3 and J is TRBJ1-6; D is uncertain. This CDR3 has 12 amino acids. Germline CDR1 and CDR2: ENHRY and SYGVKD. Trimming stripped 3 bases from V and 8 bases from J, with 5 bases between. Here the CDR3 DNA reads TGTGCCATCAGTGACCCCGATTCACCCCTCCACTTT. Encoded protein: CAISDPDSPLHF.

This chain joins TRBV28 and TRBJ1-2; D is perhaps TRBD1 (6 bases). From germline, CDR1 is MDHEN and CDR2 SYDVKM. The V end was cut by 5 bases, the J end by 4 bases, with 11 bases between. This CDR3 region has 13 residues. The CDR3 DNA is TGTGCCAGCAGTCCCCGACAGGCCTATGGCTACACCTTC. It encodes CASSPRQAYGYTF.

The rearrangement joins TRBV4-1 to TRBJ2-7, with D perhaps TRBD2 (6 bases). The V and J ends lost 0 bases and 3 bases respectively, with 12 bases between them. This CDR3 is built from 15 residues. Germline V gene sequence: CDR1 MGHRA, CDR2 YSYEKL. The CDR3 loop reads CASSQDQGLGYEQYF. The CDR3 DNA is TGCGCCAGCAGCCAAGACCAGGGACTGGGCTACGAGCAGTACTTC.

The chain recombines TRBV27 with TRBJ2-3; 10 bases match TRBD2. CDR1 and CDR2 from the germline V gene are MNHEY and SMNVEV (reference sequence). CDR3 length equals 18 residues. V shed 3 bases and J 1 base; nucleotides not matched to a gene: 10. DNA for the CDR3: TGTGCCAGCAGTTTGATGGGGATTCTAGCGGGAGGCACAGATACGCAGTATTTT. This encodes CASSLMGILAGGTDTQYF.

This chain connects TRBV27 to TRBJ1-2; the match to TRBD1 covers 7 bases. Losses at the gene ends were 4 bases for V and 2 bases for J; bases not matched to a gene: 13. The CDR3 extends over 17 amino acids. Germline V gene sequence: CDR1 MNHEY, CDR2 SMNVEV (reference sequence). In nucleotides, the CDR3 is TGTGCCAGCAGTTCGAGAACCGGGACAGCGTTCAACTATGGCTACACCTTC. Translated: CASSSRTGTAFNYGYTF.

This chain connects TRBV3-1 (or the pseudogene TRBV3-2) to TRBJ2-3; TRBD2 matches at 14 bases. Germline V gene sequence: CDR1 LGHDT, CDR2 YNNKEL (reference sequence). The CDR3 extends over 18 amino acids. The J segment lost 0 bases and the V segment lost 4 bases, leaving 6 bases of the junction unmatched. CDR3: CASSPGLAGVSSTDTQYF. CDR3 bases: TGTGCCAGCAGCCCGGGACTAGCGGGGGTCTCAAGCACAGATACGCAGTATTTT.

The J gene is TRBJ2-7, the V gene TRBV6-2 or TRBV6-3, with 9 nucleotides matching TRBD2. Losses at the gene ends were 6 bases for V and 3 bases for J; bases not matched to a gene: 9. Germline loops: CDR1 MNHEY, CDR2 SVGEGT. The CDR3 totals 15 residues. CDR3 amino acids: CASSQTSGHNYEQYF. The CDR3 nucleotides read TGTGCCAGCAGCCAAACTAGCGGGCATAACTACGAGCAGTACTTC.